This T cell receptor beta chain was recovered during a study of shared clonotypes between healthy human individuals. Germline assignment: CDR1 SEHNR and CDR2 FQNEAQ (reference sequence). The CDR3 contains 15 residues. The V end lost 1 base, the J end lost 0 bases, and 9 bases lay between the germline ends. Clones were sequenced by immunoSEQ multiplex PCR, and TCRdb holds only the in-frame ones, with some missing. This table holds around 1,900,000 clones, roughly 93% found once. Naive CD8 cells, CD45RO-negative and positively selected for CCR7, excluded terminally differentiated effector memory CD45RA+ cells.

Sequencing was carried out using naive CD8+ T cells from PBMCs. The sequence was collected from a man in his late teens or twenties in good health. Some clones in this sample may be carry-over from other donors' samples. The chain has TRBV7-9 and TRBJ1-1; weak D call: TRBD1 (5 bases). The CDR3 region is CASSLGGPLNTEAFF. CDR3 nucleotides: TGTGCCAGCAGCTTAGGGGGACCGTTGAACACTGAAGCTTTCTTT.